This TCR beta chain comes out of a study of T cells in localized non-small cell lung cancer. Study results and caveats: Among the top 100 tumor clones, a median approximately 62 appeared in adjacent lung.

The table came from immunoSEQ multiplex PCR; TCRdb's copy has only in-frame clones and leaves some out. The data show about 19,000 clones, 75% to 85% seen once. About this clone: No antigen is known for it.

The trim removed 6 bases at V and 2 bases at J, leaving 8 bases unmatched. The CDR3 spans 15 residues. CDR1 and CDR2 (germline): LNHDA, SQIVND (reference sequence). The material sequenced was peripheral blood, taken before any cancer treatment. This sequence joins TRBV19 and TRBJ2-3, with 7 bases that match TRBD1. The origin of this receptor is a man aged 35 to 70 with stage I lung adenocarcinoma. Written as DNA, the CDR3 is TGTGCCAGTAGGTCGACAGGGCGCTACACAGATACGCAGTATTTT. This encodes CASRSTGRYTDTQYF.